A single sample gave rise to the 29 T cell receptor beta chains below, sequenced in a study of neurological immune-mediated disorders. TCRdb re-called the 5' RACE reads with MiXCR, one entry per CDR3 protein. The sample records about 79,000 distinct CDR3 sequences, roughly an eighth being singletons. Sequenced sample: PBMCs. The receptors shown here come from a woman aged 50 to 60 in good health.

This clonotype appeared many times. The CDR3 sequence is CASSFPPASYEQYF. CDR3 coding DNA: TGTGCCAGCAGTTTCCCCCCGGCGAGCTACGAGCAGTACTTC. The V and J genes are TRBV12-3 or TRBV12-4 and TRBJ2-7; D gene unclear. Trimming removed 3 bases at V and 3 bases at J, with 12 bases between. The length of the CDR3 is 14 residues.

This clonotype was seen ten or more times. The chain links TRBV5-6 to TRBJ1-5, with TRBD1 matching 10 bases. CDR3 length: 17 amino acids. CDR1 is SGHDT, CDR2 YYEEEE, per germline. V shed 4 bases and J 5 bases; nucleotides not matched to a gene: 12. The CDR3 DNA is TGTGCCAGCAGCCCAGGGACAGGGGCACTGGGGGATCAGCCCCAGCATTTT. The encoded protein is CASSPGTGALGDQPQHF. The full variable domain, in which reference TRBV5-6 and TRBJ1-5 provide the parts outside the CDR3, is DAGVTQSPTHLIKTRGQQVTLRCSPKSGHDTVSWYQQALGQGPQFIFQYYEEEERQRGNFPDRFSGHQFPNYSSELNVNALLLGDSALYLCASSPGTGALGDQPQHFGDGTRLSIL.

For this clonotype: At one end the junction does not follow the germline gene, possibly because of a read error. CDR3 sequence reads: CAGSPPRQSRYEQYF. In DNA, the CDR3 is TGTGCCGGCAGTCCCCCGAGACAGAGTAGGTACGAGCAGTATTTC. This chain connects TRBV28 to TRBJ2-7, with D maybe TRBD1 (5 bases). The germline V gene encodes CDR1 MDHEN and CDR2 SYDVKM. The CDR3 loop spans 15 amino acids.

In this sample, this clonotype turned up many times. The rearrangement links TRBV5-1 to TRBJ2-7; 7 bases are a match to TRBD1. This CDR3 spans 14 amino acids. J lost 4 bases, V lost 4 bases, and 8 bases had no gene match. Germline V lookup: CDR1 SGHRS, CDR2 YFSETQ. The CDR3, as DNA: TGCGCCAGCAGCGGGGGACAGCGGTTTTACGAGCAGTACTTC. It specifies CASSGGQRFYEQYF.

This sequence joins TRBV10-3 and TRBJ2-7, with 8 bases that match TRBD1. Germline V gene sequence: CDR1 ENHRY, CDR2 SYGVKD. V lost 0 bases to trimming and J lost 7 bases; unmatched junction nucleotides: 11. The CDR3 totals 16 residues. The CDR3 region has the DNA TGTGCCATCAGTGAGTCGATGGGACAGGCGCGGGGAGAGCAGTACTTC. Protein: CAISESMGQARGEQYF.

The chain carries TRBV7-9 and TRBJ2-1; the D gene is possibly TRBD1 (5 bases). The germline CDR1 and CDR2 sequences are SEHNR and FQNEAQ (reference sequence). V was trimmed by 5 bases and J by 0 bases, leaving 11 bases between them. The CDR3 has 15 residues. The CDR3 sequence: CASSPYRNSYNEQFF. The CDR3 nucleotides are TGTGCCAGCAGCCCTTACAGGAACTCCTACAATGAGCAGTTCTTC.

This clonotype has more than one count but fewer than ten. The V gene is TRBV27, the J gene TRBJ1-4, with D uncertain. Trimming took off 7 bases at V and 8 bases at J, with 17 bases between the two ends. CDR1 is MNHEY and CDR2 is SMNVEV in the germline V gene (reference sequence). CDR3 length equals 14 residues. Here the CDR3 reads CASTRRPGREKLFF. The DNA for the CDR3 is TGTGCCAGCACCAGACGCCCGGGTAGAGAAAAACTGTTTTTT.

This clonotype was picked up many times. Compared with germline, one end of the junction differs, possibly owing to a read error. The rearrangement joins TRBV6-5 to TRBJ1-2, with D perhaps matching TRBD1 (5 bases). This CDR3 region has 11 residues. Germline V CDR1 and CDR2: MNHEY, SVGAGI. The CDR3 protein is CASGHWDSPSF. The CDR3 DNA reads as TGTGCCAGCGGTCATTGGGACTCCCCCTCCTTC.

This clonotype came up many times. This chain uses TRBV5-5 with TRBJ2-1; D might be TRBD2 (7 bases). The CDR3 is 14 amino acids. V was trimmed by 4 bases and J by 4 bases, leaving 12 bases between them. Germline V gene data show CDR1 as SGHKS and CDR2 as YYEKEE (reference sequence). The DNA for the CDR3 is TGTGCCAGCAGCCCTGGGGGGGCGTACAATGAGCAGTTCTTC. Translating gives CASSPGGAYNEQFF.

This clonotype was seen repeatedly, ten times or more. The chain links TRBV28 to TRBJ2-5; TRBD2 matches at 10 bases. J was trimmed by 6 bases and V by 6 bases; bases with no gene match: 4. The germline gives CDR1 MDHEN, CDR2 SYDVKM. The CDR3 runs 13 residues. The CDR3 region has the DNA TGTGCCAGCAGGTTAGCGGGAGGCCAGACCCAGTACTTC. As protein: CASRLAGGQTQYF.

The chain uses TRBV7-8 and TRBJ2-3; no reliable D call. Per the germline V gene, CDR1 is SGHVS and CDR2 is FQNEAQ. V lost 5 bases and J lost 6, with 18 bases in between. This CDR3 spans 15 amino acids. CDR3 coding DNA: TGTGCCAGCAGCCTAGTCCCCGGTCTTGGGGATACGCAGTATTTT. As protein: CASSLVPGLGDTQYF.

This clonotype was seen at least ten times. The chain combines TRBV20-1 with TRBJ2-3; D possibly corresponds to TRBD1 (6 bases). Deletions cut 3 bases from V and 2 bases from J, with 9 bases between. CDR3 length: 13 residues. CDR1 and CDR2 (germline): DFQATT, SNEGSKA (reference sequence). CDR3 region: CSARDSYTDTQYF. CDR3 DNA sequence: TGCAGTGCTAGGGACAGCTACACAGATACGCAGTATTTT.

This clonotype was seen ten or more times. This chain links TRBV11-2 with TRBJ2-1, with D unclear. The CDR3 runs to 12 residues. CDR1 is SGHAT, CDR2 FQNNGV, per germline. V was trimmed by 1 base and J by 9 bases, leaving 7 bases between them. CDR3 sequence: CASSLVSGEQFF. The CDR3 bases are TGTGCCAGCAGCTTAGTTTCCGGTGAGCAGTTCTTC.

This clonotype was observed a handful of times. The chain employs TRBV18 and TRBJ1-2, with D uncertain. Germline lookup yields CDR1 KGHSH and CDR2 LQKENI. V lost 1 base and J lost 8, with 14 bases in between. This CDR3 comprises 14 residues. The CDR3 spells CASSPQATDRGYTF. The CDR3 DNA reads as TGTGCCAGCTCACCACAGGCCACAGATCGGGGCTACACCTTC.

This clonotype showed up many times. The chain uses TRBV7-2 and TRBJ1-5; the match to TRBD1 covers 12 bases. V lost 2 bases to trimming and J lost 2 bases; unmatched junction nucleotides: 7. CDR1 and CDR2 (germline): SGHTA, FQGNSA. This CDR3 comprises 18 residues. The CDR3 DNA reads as TGTGCCAGCAGCTTACCTTCTGGGACAGGGGGCGGCAATCAGCCCCAGCATTTT. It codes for CASSLPSGTGGGNQPQHF. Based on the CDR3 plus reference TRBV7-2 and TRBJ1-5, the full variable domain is GAGVSQSPSNKVTEKGKDVELRCDPISGHTALYWYRQSLGQGLEFLIYFQGNSAPDKSGLPSDRFSAERTGGSVSTLTIQRTQQEDSAVYLCASSLPSGTGGGNQPQHFGDGTRLSIL.

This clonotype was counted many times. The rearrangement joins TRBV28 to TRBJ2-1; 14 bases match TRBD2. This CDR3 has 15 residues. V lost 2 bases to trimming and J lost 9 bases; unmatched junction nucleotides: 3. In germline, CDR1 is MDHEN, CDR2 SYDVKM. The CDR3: CASSLGTSGSGEQFF. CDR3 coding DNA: TGTGCCAGCAGTTTAGGGACTAGCGGGAGTGGTGAGCAGTTCTTC. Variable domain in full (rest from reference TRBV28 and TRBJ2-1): DVKVTQSSRYLVKRTGEKVFLECVQDMDHENMFWYRQDPGLGLRLIYFSYDVKMKEKGDIPEGYSVSREKKERFSLILESASTNQTSMYLCASSLGTSGSGEQFFGPGTRLTVL.

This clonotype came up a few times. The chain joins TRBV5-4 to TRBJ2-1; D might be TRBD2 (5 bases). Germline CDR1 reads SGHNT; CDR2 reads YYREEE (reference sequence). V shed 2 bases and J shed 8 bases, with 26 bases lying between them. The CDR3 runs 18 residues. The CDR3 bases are TGTGCCAGCAGCTTAGGACTGTTGGACCCTCCTATTGGCGATGAGCAGTTCTTC. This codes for CASSLGLLDPPIGDEQFF.

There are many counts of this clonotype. CDR3 region: CASSKTSGGETQYF. The DNA of the CDR3 is TGTGCCAGCAGCAAGACTAGCGGGGGGGAGACCCAGTACTTC. The J gene is TRBJ2-5, the V gene TRBV6-5, with 13 bases lining up with TRBD2. Looked up from germline, CDR1 is MNHEY and CDR2 is SVGAGI. The CDR3 covers 14 residues. After removal of 6 bases from V and 5 bases from J, the junction contained 3 bases not matched to a gene.

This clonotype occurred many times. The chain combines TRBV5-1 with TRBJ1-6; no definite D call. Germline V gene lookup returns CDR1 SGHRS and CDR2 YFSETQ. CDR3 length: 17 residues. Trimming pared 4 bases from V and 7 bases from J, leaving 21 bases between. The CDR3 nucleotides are TGCGCCAGCAGCCCGACCCCGGGTCAGGCCTTCAATTCACCCCTCCACTTT. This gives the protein CASSPTPGQAFNSPLHF.

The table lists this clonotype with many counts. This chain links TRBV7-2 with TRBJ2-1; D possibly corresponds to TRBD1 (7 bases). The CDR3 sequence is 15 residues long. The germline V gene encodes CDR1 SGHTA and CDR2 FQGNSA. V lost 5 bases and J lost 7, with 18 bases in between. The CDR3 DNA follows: TGTGCCAGCAGCCGGCAGGGGGGCCAGTGGAATGAGCAGTTCTTC. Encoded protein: CASSRQGGQWNEQFF.

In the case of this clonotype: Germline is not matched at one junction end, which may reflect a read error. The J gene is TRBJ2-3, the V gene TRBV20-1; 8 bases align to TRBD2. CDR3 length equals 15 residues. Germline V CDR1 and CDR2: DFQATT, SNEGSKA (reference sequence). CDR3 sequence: CGASGWAMSTDTQYF. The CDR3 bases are TGCGGTGCTAGCGGGTGGGCCATGAGCACAGATACGCAGTATTTT.

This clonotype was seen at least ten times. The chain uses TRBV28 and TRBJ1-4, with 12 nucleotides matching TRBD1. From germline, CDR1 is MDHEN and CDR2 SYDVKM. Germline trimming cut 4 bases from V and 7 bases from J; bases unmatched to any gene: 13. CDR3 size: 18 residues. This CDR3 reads CASSSRPGQGARGEKLFF. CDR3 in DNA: TGTGCCAGCAGTTCCCGACCGGGACAGGGGGCGCGGGGTGAAAAACTGTTTTTT.

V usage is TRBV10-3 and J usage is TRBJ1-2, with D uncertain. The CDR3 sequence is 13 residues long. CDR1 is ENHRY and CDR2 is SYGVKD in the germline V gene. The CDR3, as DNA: TGTTCTATCGCTAAAGACGCTAACTATGGCTACACCTTC. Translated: CSIAKDANYGYTF.

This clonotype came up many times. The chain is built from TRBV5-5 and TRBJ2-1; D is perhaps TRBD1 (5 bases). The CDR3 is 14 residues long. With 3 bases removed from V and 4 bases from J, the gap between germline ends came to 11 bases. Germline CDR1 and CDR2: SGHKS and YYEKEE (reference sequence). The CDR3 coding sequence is TGTGCCAGCAGCTATAGGGGTGTGTACAATGAGCAGTTCTTC. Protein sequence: CASSYRGVYNEQFF.

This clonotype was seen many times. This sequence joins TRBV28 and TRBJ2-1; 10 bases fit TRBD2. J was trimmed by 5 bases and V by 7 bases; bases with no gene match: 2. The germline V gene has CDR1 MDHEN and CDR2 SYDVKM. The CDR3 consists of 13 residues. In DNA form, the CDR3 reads TGTGCCAGCACTAGCGGGAGTAACAATGAGCAGTTCTTC. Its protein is CASTSGSNNEQFF.

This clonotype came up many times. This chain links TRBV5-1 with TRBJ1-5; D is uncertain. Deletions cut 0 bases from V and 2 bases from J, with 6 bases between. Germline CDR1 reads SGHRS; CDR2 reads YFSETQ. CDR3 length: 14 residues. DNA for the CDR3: TGCGCCAGCAGCTTGGAGGGTGGCAATCAGCCCCAGCATTTT. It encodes CASSLEGGNQPQHF.

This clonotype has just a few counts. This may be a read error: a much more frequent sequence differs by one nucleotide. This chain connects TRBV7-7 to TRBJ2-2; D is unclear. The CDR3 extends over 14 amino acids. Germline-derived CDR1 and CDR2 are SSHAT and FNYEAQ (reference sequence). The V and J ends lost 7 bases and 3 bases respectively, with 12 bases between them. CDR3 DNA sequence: TGTGCCAGCAACACGCACTCCGACACCGGGGAGCTGTTTTTT. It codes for CASNTHSDTGELFF.

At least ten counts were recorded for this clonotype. CDR3 nucleotide sequence: TGCGCCAGCAGCTTGTCGGACAGCTCCTATAATTCACCCCTCCACTTT. Amino acids: CASSLSDSSYNSPLHF. The chain is built from TRBV5-1 and TRBJ1-6, with a possible D match to TRBD1 (6 bases). Trimming shortened V by 1 base and J by 0 bases, and 8 bases separated the two germline ends. Germline V gene sequence: CDR1 SGHRS, CDR2 YFSETQ. CDR3 length equals 16 residues.

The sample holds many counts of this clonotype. The DNA of the CDR3 is TGTGCCAGCAGCCAAGGGGGACAGGGGTTAATTTCACCCCTCCACTTT. Amino acid sequence: CASSQGGQGLISPLHF. The chain couples TRBV7-2 to TRBJ1-6, with TRBD1 identical over 10 bases. This CDR3 has 16 amino acids. Germline CDR1 SGHTA, CDR2 FQGNSA. Trimming cost V 5 bases and J 9 bases; bases outside gene matches: 10.